This T cell receptor beta chain derives from a study of T cell changes during pregnancy in multiple sclerosis. CDR1 is SGHNT and CDR2 is YENEEA in the germline V gene. J gave up 5 bases and V 5 bases, and 9 bases lay outside the gene matches. This CDR3 has 14 amino acids. TCRdb keeps only in-frame clones here, not all; method: immunoSEQ multiplex PCR. The sample comprises some 60,000 clones, 90% to 95% of which are singletons, and 1.8% rests with the top ten. The receptor's source is a female donor with multiple sclerosis, enrolled in a pregnancy study. Sequencing was performed on peripheral blood, taken after pregnancy. The V gene is TRBV11-3, the J gene TRBJ2-7; TRBD1 matches 7 bases. The chain's CDR3 is CASSLADRADEQYF. In nucleotides, the CDR3 is TGTGCCAGCAGCCTAGCCGACAGGGCGGACGAGCAGTACTTC.